A single sample is the source of the 6 T cell receptor beta chains below, sequenced in a study of beta chain features in type 1 diabetes. Expressed TCRB transcripts were sequenced, since all the RNA that had been isolated was reverse transcribed. Sequencing was performed with immunoSEQ multiplex PCR; in TCRdb, only in-frame clones are kept and a portion is missing. The sample carries fewer than 350,000 clones, 8% recorded once. The sample comprised central memory CD4+ T cells from blood. Every receptor here comes from a woman under 30 in good health.

The genes are TRBV5-1 and TRBJ2-1, with TRBD2 matching 11 bases. V lost 5 bases, J lost 8 bases, and 6 bases stayed unmatched. CDR1 is SGHRS, CDR2 YFSETQ, per germline. The CDR3 totals 14 residues. CDR3 residues: CASRPGSGRDEQFF. For the CDR3, the DNA is TGCGCCAGCAGGCCGGGTAGCGGGAGGGATGAGCAGTTCTTC. The full variable domain, with the rest looked up from reference TRBV5-1 and TRBJ2-1, is KAGVTQTPRYLIKTRGQQVTLSCSPISGHRSVSWYQQTPGQGLQFLFEYFSETQRNKGNFPGRFSGRQFSNSRSEMNVSTLELGDSALYLCASRPGSGRDEQFFGPGTRLTVL.

Note on this clone: Being one base from a much bigger clone, this may be a read error. The chain carries TRBV11-3 and TRBJ1-1; D gene ambiguous. The CDR3 covers 13 residues. Looked up from germline, CDR1 is SGHNT and CDR2 is YENEEA. Trimming left V 0 bases short and J 0 bases short, with 2 bases between. The CDR3 DNA is TGTGCCAGCAGCTTAGACTTGAACACTGAAGCTTTCTTT. Residues: CASSLDLNTEAFF.

V is TRBV5-5 and J is TRBJ2-4; a possible D gene is TRBD2 (5 bases). The V gene lost 0 bases and the J gene lost 8 bases, with 15 bases spanning the gap. This CDR3 contains 15 residues. CDR1 and CDR2 (germline): SGHKS, YYEKEE (reference sequence). The CDR3 DNA is TGTGCCAGCAGCTTGGCCGGGCCCCCCGGGGACATTCAGTACTTC. This codes for CASSLAGPPGDIQYF.

This clone was seen at least ten times. V usage is TRBV19 and J usage is TRBJ2-1; no clear D gene. This CDR3 is built from 14 residues. Germline V CDR1 and CDR2: LNHDA, SQIVND (reference sequence). V was shortened by 5 bases and J by 6 bases, with 14 bases between the two germline ends. The CDR3 reads CASSSRNSGNEQFF. The CDR3 coding sequence is TGTGCCAGTAGTTCCCGGAATAGTGGCAATGAGCAGTTCTTC.

This clone was detected a few times. CDR3 protein: CASSRGQVDGYTF. For the CDR3, the DNA is TGTGCCAGCAGCCGGGGACAGGTAGATGGCTACACCTTC. The V gene is TRBV7-9, the J gene TRBJ1-2; 8 positions match TRBD1. The V gene end was trimmed by 5 bases and the J gene end by 6 bases; junction bases not matched to a gene: 5. Germline-derived CDR1 and CDR2 are SEHNR and FQNEAQ (reference sequence). The CDR3 totals 13 residues. Using reference TRBV7-9 and TRBJ1-2 for the parts outside the CDR3, the full variable domain is DTGVSQNPRHKITKRGQNVTFRCDPISEHNRLYWYRQTLGQGPEFLTYFQNEAQLEKSRLLSDRFSAERPKGSFSTLEIQRTEQGDSAMYLCASSRGQVDGYTFGSGTRLTVV.

J is TRBJ2-1 and V is TRBV7-3; 8 nucleotides line up with TRBD1. Germline V gives CDR1 SGHTA, CDR2 FQGTGA. With V trimmed by 5 bases and J by 8 bases, 8 bases remained unmatched. This CDR3 contains 14 residues. The CDR3 DNA is TGTGCCAGCAGCCCCCGGACAGGGAGAGATGAGCAGTTCTTC. Translated, it gives CASSPRTGRDEQFF.